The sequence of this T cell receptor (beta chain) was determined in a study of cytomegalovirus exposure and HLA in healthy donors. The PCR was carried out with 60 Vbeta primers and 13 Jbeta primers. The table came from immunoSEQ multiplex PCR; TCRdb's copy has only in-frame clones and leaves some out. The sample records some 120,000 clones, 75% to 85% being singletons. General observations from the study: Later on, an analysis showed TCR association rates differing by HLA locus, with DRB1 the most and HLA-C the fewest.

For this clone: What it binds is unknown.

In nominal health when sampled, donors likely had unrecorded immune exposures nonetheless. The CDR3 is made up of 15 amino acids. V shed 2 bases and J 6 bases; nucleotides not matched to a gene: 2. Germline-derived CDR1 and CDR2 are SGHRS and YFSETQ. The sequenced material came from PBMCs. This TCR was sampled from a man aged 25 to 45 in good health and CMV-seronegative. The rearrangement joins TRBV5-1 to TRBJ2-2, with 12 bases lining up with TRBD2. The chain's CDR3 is CASSFSSGRAGELFF. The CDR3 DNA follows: TGCGCCAGCAGCTTTTCTAGCGGGAGGGCCGGGGAGCTGTTTTTT.